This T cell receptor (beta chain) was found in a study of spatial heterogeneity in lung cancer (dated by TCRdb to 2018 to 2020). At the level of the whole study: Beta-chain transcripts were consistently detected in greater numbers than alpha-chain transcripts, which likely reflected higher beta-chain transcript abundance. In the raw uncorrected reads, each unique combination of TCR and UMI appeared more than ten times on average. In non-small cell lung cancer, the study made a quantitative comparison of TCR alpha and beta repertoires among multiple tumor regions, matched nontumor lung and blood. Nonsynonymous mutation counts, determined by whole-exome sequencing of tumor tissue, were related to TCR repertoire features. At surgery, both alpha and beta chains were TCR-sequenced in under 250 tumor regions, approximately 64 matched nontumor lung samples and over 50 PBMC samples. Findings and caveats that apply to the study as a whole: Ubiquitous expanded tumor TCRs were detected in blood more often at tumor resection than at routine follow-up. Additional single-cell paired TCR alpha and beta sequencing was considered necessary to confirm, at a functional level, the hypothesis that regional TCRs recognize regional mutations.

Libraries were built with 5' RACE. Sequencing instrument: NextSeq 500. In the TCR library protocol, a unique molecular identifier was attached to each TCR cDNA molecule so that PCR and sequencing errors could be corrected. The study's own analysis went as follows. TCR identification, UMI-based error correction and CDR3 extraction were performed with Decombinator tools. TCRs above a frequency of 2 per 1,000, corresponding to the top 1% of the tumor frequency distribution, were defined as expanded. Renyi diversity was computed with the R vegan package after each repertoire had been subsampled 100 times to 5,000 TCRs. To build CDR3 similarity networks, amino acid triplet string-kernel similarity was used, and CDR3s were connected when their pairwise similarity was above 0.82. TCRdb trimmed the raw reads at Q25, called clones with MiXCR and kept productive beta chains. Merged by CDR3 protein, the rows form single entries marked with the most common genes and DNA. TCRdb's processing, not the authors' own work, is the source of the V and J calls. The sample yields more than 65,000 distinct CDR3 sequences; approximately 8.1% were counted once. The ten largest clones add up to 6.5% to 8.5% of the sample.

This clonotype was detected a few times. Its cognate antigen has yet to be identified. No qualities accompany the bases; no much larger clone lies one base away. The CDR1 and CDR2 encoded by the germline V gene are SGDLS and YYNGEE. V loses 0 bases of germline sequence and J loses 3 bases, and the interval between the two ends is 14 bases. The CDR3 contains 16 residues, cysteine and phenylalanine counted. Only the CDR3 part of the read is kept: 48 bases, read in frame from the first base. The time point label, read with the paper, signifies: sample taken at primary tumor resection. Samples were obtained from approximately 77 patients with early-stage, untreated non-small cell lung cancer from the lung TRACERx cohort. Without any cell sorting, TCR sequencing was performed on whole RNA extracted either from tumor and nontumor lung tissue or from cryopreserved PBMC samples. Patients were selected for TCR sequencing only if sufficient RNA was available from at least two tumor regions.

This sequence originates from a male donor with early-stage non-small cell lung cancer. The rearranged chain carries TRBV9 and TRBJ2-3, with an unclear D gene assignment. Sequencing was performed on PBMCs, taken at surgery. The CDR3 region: CASSVGVREETDTQYF. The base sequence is TGTGCCAGCAGCGTAGGGGTTAGAGAGGAAACAGATACGCAGTATTTT.